This paragraph reports one TCR beta chain. Its antigen is not identified. The data belong to a study of cytomegalovirus exposure and HLA in healthy donors. Study-level results: CMV serostatus alone was available as immune exposure information. The number of N-insertions in an Asian-associated ancestry cluster was reportedly below the 666-donor mean in a later analysis. Upon later analysis, HLA-associated TCR beta chains proved more clonally expanded than other, equally common chains.

CDR3 length equals 16 residues. With 1 base removed from V and 3 bases from J, the gap between germline ends came to 13 bases. CDR1 and CDR2 (germline): SGHTA, FQGNSA. PCR used 60 Vbeta primers and 13 Jbeta primers. Sequencing used immunoSEQ multiplex PCR; TCRdb keeps in-frame clones, though not all of them. Among approximately 300,000 clones listed, roughly four fifths were seen once. Healthy bone marrow donors made up the cohort. The chain joins TRBV7-2 to TRBJ1-3, with D tentatively TRBD1 (5 bases). The material sequenced was PBMCs. This receptor was taken from a woman between 35 and 50 years old in good health and CMV-seropositive. The CDR3 region has the DNA TGTGCCAGCAGCTTAGATCGCAGGGAGGGTGGAAACACCATATATTTT. Protein: CASSLDRREGGNTIYF. The full variable domain, rest sourced from reference TRBV7-2 and TRBJ1-3, is GAGVSQSPSNKVTEKGKDVELRCDPISGHTALYWYRQSLGQGLEFLIYFQGNSAPDKSGLPSDRFSAERTGGSVSTLTIQRTQQEDSAVYLCASSLDRREGGNTIYFGEGSWLTVV.